The 22 T cell receptor beta chains reported below all come from one sample, sequenced in a study of response to subunit inactivated influenza vaccine. One entry per CDR3 protein results from TCRdb running MiXCR on the RT-PCR reads. The sample has 400,000 to 550,000 distinct CDR3 sequences, roughly 25% seen once; the top ten hold 1.9%. Specimen: CD4+ T cells sorted from PBMCs, collected 5 days after vaccination. Receptors were obtained from a man in his fifties who received an inactivated influenza vaccine.

This clonotype was seen more than once but under ten times. V is TRBV7-6 and J is TRBJ2-5; 8 nucleotides match TRBD2. Germline V CDR1 and CDR2: SGHVS, FNYEAQ. Trimming removed 6 bases from V and 4 bases from J; junction bases left unmatched: 10. The CDR3 totals 15 residues. CDR3 loop: CASSRGSGGLETQYF. CDR3 in DNA: TGTGCCAGCAGTCGGGGATCGGGGGGGCTAGAGACCCAGTACTTC.

The V call is TRBV5-6, the J call TRBJ1-5; the match to TRBD1 covers 11 bases. The CDR3 sequence is 21 residues long. Germline assignment: CDR1 SGHDT and CDR2 YYEEEE. Trimming removed 4 bases from V and 6 bases from J; junction bases left unmatched: 24. The CDR3 reads CASSPLEPSGDRGYLGQPQHF. In nucleotides, the CDR3 is TGTGCCAGCAGCCCACTGGAACCCTCTGGGGACAGGGGGTACTTGGGTCAGCCCCAGCATTTT.

The CDR3 sequence is CASSPGVRETQYF. The DNA of the CDR3 is TGTGCCAGCAGTCCTGGGGTCAGGGAGACCCAGTACTTC. The gene calls are TRBV7-2 and TRBJ2-5; D not resolved. V shed 6 bases and J shed 5 bases, with 13 bases lying between them. Germline CDR1 and CDR2: SGHTA and FQGNSA. The CDR3 contains 13 residues. The full variable domain, completed using reference TRBV7-2 and TRBJ2-5, is GAGVSQSPSNKVTEKGKDVELRCDPISGHTALYWYRQSLGQGLEFLIYFQGNSAPDKSGLPSDRFSAERTGGSVSTLTIQRTQQEDSAVYLCASSPGVRETQYFGPGTRLLVL.

There are many counts of this clonotype. CDR3 bases: TGTGCCAGCAGTTTTCGAATCTATGGCTACACCTTC. Translated, it gives CASSFRIYGYTF. The chain links TRBV12-3 or TRBV12-4 to TRBJ1-2; no definite D call. With 3 bases removed from V and 4 bases from J, the gap between germline ends came to 6 bases. The CDR3 consists of 12 residues.

This clonotype has only a few counts. V gene TRBV5-1 combines with J gene TRBJ1-5; TRBD1 might be the D (5 bases). V gave up 3 bases and J gave up 1 base, with 11 bases separating them. The germline CDR1 and CDR2 sequences are SGHRS and YFSETQ. The CDR3 extends over 15 amino acids. CDR3 sequence reads: CASSYQGGSNQPQHF. CDR3 nucleotides: TGCGCCAGCAGCTACCAGGGAGGGAGCAATCAGCCCCAGCATTTT.

V is TRBV11-2 and J is TRBJ2-3; D may be TRBD2 (6 bases). The CDR3 covers 18 residues. V dropped 6 bases and J dropped 3 bases, with 25 bases sitting between them. Looked up from germline, CDR1 is SGHAT and CDR2 is FQNNGV. CDR3 region: CASSIQGVSGVLTDTQYF. The CDR3 DNA sequence: TGTGCCAGCAGTATCCAAGGAGTTAGCGGAGTACTAACAGATACGCAGTATTTT.

This clonotype was recorded many times. One end of the junction varies from germline; a read error may be responsible. This chain connects TRBV12-3 or TRBV12-4 to TRBJ1-5, with TRBD1 as a possible D gene (5 bases). The CDR3 is 12 amino acids. The CDR3 sequence: CASSLGDQPQHF. The CDR3 nucleotides read TGTGCCAGCAGCTTAGGGGATCAGCCCCAGCATTTT.

This clonotype showed up just once. The chain uses TRBV18 and TRBJ1-6; D gene uncertain. The germline gives CDR1 KGHSH, CDR2 LQKENI. There are 18 residues in the CDR3. The V and J ends lost 2 bases and 11 bases respectively, with 25 bases between them. The CDR3 coding sequence is TGTGCCAGCTCACCAACGGCAGTCGATCCAACGTATCTCACACCCCTCCACTTT. It translates to CASSPTAVDPTYLTPLHF.

This chain links TRBV7-9 with TRBJ1-1, with TRBD1 as a possible D gene (6 bases). Germline V CDR1 and CDR2: SEHNR, FQNEAQ (reference sequence). The V end lost 2 bases, the J end lost 7 bases, and 11 bases lay between the germline ends. The CDR3 length is 13 residues. The CDR3 loop is CASSLLGGREAFF. The DNA for the CDR3 is TGTGCCAGCAGCTTACTAGGGGGGCGTGAAGCTTTCTTT.

The V call is TRBV28, the J call TRBJ1-5, with D perhaps matching TRBD1 (5 bases). Germline lookup yields CDR1 MDHEN and CDR2 SYDVKM. The CDR3 spans 13 residues. V was trimmed by 3 bases and J by 6 bases, leaving 9 bases between them. CDR3 nucleotide sequence: TGTGCCAGCAGTTTTTGGAGGGGTCAGCCCCAGCATTTT. Translation gives CASSFWRGQPQHF.

The table lists this clonotype with a few counts. The genes are TRBV5-1 and TRBJ2-1, with 11 bases identical to TRBD2. Trimming at V came to 4 bases and at J to 4 bases, leaving 7 bases not matched to a gene. The CDR3 extends over 16 amino acids. Germline V gene lookup returns CDR1 SGHRS and CDR2 YFSETQ. This chain's CDR3 is CASSRKTSGMYNEQFF. CDR3 DNA: TGCGCCAGCAGCCGCAAGACTAGCGGGATGTACAATGAGCAGTTCTTC.

V is TRBV5-1 and J is TRBJ2-2; the D gene is possibly TRBD1 (5 bases). Looked up from germline, CDR1 is SGHRS and CDR2 is YFSETQ. Trimming stripped 0 bases from V and 0 bases from J, with 9 bases between. The CDR3 is 16 residues long. CDR3 DNA sequence: TGCGCCAGCAGCTTGGCCGGCAGGGCGAACACCGGGGAGCTGTTTTTT. It codes for CASSLAGRANTGELFF.

This clonotype was counted between two and nine times. V gene TRBV4-3 combines with J gene TRBJ2-5, with TRBD1 matching over 9 bases. Trimming took 1 base from V and 5 from J; bases not matched to a gene: 8. Per germline, CDR1 LGHNA and CDR2 YSLEER. This CDR3 spans 16 amino acids. The DNA for the CDR3 is TGCGCCAGCAGCCAAGGCCGGGACAGGGTGGGGGAGACCCAGTACTTC. Translated, it gives CASSQGRDRVGETQYF.

This rearrangement joins TRBV20-1 to TRBJ1-6; 8 nucleotides align to TRBD1. V gave up 6 bases and J gave up 6 bases; unmatched junction bases: 4. Germline V lookup: CDR1 DFQATT, CDR2 SNEGSKA (reference sequence). The CDR3 totals 13 residues. CDR3 sequence (DNA): TGCAGTGCAACAGGACAGGGTAATTCACCCCTCCACTTT. It encodes CSATGQGNSPLHF.

This clonotype showed up just a few times. The chain combines TRBV10-3 with TRBJ1-2, with 7 bases fitting TRBD1. CDR1 is ENHRY and CDR2 is SYGVKD in the germline V gene. The CDR3 covers 12 residues. Trimming removed 9 bases from V and 4 bases from J; junction bases left unmatched: 5. CDR3: CAIEDRSYGYTF. CDR3 nucleotides: TGTGCCATAGAGGACAGGTCCTATGGCTACACCTTC.

J is TRBJ2-6 and V is TRBV12-3 or TRBV12-4, with 8 positions matching TRBD2. This CDR3 contains 17 residues. Germline trimming cut 4 bases from V and 4 bases from J; bases unmatched to any gene: 9. This CDR3 is CASSSHGGAVGANVLTF. Here the CDR3 DNA reads TGTGCCAGCAGTTCCCACGGGGGGGCGGTCGGGGCCAACGTCCTGACTTTC.

The rearrangement links TRBV7-6 to TRBJ2-7; 11 bases are a match to TRBD2. Trimming took 0 bases from V and 4 from J; bases not matched to a gene: 2. Looked up from germline, CDR1 is SGHVS and CDR2 is FNYEAQ. There are 15 residues in the CDR3. CDR3 DNA: TGTGCCAGCAGCTTAGCCGGGACTAGCGGATACGAGCAGTACTTC. As protein: CASSLAGTSGYEQYF.

The V call is TRBV12-3 or TRBV12-4, the J call TRBJ2-2, with a tentative D call TRBD1 (6 bases). The CDR3 is 14 amino acids. Trimming stripped 5 bases from V and 3 bases from J, with 10 bases between. DNA of the CDR3: TGTGCCAGCAGTCCGGGACACGACACCGGGGAGCTGTTTTTT. This gives the protein CASSPGHDTGELFF.

The rearrangement uses TRBV27 and TRBJ1-6, with TRBD1 as a possible D gene (5 bases). This CDR3 spans 14 amino acids. Germline loops: CDR1 MNHEY, CDR2 SMNVEV (reference sequence). Trimming pared 4 bases from V and 8 bases from J, leaving 12 bases between. CDR3 loop: CASSSIPGDSPLHF. The CDR3 region has the DNA TGTGCCAGCAGTTCCATCCCGGGGGATTCACCCCTCCACTTT.

This clonotype was counted between two and nine times. The chain uses TRBV4-1 and TRBJ2-2, with D possibly matching TRBD2 (6 bases). Per the germline V gene, CDR1 is MGHRA and CDR2 is YSYEKL. This CDR3 is built from 16 residues. Trimming took off 7 bases at V and 2 bases at J, with 17 bases between the two ends. The CDR3 spells CASTPRGGLNTGELFF. The CDR3 DNA is TGCGCCAGCACACCCCGGGGAGGACTAAACACCGGGGAGCTGTTTTTT.

This clonotype was observed a handful of times. The CDR3 is CAWSTTGTGTLETQYF. As DNA, the CDR3 is TGTGCCTGGAGTACCACCGGGACAGGGACCTTAGAGACCCAGTACTTC. The chain has TRBV30 and TRBJ2-5; 9 bases map to TRBD1. Germline values: CDR1 GTSNPN, CDR2 SVGIG (reference sequence). V shed 2 bases and J 4 bases; nucleotides not matched to a gene: 11. The CDR3 runs 16 residues.

CDR3 sequence reads: CASSLQEDRSYEQYF. CDR3 coding DNA: TGTGCCAGCAGTTTACAGGAGGACCGCTCCTACGAGCAGTACTTC. The gene calls are TRBV12-3 or TRBV12-4 and TRBJ2-7; D might be TRBD2 (5 bases). CDR3 length: 15 amino acids. V was pared by 2 bases and J by 0 bases, with 11 bases between.